A single sample gave rise to the 16 T cell receptor beta chains below, sequenced in a study of blood T cells in healthy people across ages. The use of a sample-barcoded 5' primer and a J-beta primer mix characterized a second PCR of 7 to 11 cycles. MiXCR, run by TCRdb on the 5' RACE reads, gives a single entry per CDR3 protein. The table has around 1.7 million distinct CDR3 sequences, about 28% seen once. Sequencing was performed on blood. These receptor sequences come from a woman in her 30s in good health.

V gene TRBV20-1 combines with J gene TRBJ2-7; 8 positions agree with TRBD2. This CDR3 comprises 13 residues. V gave up 0 bases and J gave up 6 bases; unmatched junction bases: 4. CDR1 and CDR2 (germline): DFQATT, SNEGSKA (reference sequence). CDR3 nucleotide sequence: TGCAGTGCTAGAGATCGACGGGGGGGCGAGCAGTACTTC. As protein: CSARDRRGGEQYF.

This clonotype was seen at least ten times. The rearrangement joins TRBV20-1 to TRBJ2-1; perhaps TRBD2 as D (5 bases). CDR1 and CDR2 from the germline V gene are DFQATT and SNEGSKA (reference sequence). This CDR3 is 15 amino acids long. Trimming stripped 0 bases from V and 0 bases from J, with 9 bases between. CDR3 residues: CSARESGRSYNEQFF. CDR3 bases: TGCAGTGCTAGAGAGAGCGGCCGCTCCTACAATGAGCAGTTCTTC.

The chain recombines TRBV7-2 with TRBJ2-1; 10 nucleotides align to TRBD2. V lost 4 bases, J lost 9 bases, and 9 bases stayed unmatched. The CDR3 is 15 residues long. Germline V CDR1 and CDR2: SGHTA, FQGNSA. The CDR3 sequence is CASSSAGTSVSEQFF. DNA for the CDR3: TGTGCCAGCAGCTCCGCCGGGACTAGCGTGAGTGAGCAGTTCTTC.

Only a few counts were recorded for this clonotype. The CDR3 region is CASKGRIYNEQFF. CDR3 bases: TGTGCCAGCAAAGGCAGGATCTACAATGAGCAGTTCTTC. The chain joins TRBV25-1 to TRBJ2-1; D is unresolved. Germline V gives CDR1 MGHDK, CDR2 SYGVNS. The CDR3 has 13 amino acids. V was clipped by 7 bases and J by 3 bases, with 10 bases between them.

The chain employs TRBV6-6 and TRBJ2-2, with 7 bases matching TRBD2. CDR3 length: 15 residues. V shed 5 bases and J 4 bases; nucleotides not matched to a gene: 7. Germline CDR1 is MNHNY and CDR2 is SVGAGI (reference sequence). The DNA for the CDR3 is TGTGCCAGCAGTCCAGGACTAGACCTCACCGGGGAGCTGTTTTTT. Translation: CASSPGLDLTGELFF.

The gene calls are TRBV14 and TRBJ2-7, with TRBD2 as a possible D gene (7 bases). This CDR3 has 14 residues. V was shortened by 6 bases and J by 5 bases, with 17 bases between the two germline ends. Germline CDR1 is SGHDN and CDR2 is FVKESK. The CDR3 region has the DNA TGTGCCAGCAGACCCGCGGGGGCGTTGGACGAGCAGTACTTC. Translation: CASRPAGALDEQYF.

The rearrangement joins TRBV11-2 to TRBJ2-1, with 8 bases fitting TRBD1. The trim removed 2 bases at V and 6 bases at J, leaving 6 bases unmatched. The CDR3 runs 15 residues. Germline lookup yields CDR1 SGHAT and CDR2 FQNNGV. The DNA for the CDR3 is TGTGCCAGCAGCTTACCGACAGGGGCTGGCAATGAGCAGTTCTTC. This sequence encodes CASSLPTGAGNEQFF.

This clonotype has more than one count but fewer than ten. The gene calls are TRBV7-2 and TRBJ2-5, with TRBD1 as a possible D gene (5 bases). Germline loops: CDR1 SGHTA, CDR2 FQGNSA. V was cut by 5 bases and J by 2 bases, with 12 bases left in between. The CDR3 length is 14 residues. CDR3 in DNA: TGTGCCAGCAGCCCCTTTAGGGGACAAGAGACCCAGTACTTC. Protein sequence: CASSPFRGQETQYF.

There are a few counts of this clonotype. CDR3 sequence reads: CASSFGSGSSNEQFF. CDR3 sequence (DNA): TGCGCCAGCAGCTTCGGCAGCGGGAGCAGCAATGAGCAGTTCTTC. This chain links TRBV5-1 with TRBJ2-1; the match to TRBD2 covers 8 bases. Germline V gives CDR1 SGHRS, CDR2 YFSETQ. V trimming: 2 bases; J trimming: 6 bases; junction bases outside the gene matches: 7. This CDR3 has 15 residues.

This clonotype was picked up a small number of times. The rearrangement joins TRBV29-1 to TRBJ2-3; D gene uncertain. The CDR3 is made up of 12 amino acids. The germline V and J ends were trimmed by 1 base and 6 bases, with 8 bases remaining between them. Looked up from germline, CDR1 is SQVTM and CDR2 is ANQGSEA. The CDR3 loop reads CSVEGAGDTQYF. Written as DNA, the CDR3 is TGCAGCGTTGAAGGGGCCGGGGATACGCAGTATTTT.

The chain recombines TRBV3-1 with TRBJ2-7; 7 nucleotides agree with TRBD1. The germline CDR1 and CDR2 sequences are LGHDT and YNNKEL (reference sequence). CDR3 length: 14 residues. V trimming: 3 bases; J trimming: 6 bases; junction bases outside the gene matches: 8. CDR3 loop: CASSHAGDSFEQYF. The CDR3, as DNA: TGTGCCAGCAGCCATGCCGGGGACAGTTTCGAGCAGTACTTC.

This clonotype was seen many times. The chain links TRBV9 to TRBJ2-4, with 11 bases aligning to TRBD2. This CDR3 spans 16 amino acids. Germline loops: CDR1 SGDLS, CDR2 YYNGEE. The V and J ends lost 4 bases and 0 bases, in that order; junction bases with no gene match: 3. CDR3 region: CASSQTSGIAKNIQYF. The CDR3 nucleotides read TGTGCCAGCAGCCAGACTAGCGGGATAGCCAAAAACATTCAGTACTTC.

The DNA for the CDR3 is TGTGCCAGCAGGGAAGTTGGGGGCACGCAGTATTTT. Encoded protein: CASREVGGTQYF. The chain joins TRBV3-1 to TRBJ2-3, with D tentatively TRBD1 (6 bases). The germline gives CDR1 LGHDT, CDR2 YNNKEL (reference sequence). This CDR3 contains 12 residues. The V and J ends lost 6 bases and 9 bases respectively, with 13 bases between them.

A note on this clonotype: A read error may account for a junction end that differs from germline. CDR3 bases: TGTGTCAGCAGTGGAGAGGGCTATGAGCAGTTCTTC. Its translation is CVSSGEGYEQFF. The chain couples TRBV2 to TRBJ2-1, with D maybe TRBD2 (5 bases). This CDR3 contains 12 residues. Looked up from germline, CDR1 is SNHLY and CDR2 is FYNNEI.

As to this clonotype: The junction and the germline gene differ at one end; a read error may be behind it. The chain combines TRBV28 with TRBJ1-4, with D possibly being TRBD1 (5 bases). The CDR3 is 10 residues long. CDR1 is MDHEN, CDR2 SYDVKM, per germline. Here the CDR3 DNA reads TGTGCCGGCAGGGCGCGAAAACTGTTTTTT. Amino acid sequence: CAGRARKLFF.

This clonotype was counted between two and nine times. The chain links TRBV7-3 to TRBJ2-1; D not resolved. The length of the CDR3 is 11 residues. CDR1 SGHTA and CDR2 FQGTGA come from the germline V gene. Trimming took 3 bases from V and 8 from J, leaving 5 bases between them. CDR3 residues: CASSFWDEQFF. The CDR3 DNA reads TGTGCCAGCAGCTTCTGGGATGAGCAGTTCTTC.